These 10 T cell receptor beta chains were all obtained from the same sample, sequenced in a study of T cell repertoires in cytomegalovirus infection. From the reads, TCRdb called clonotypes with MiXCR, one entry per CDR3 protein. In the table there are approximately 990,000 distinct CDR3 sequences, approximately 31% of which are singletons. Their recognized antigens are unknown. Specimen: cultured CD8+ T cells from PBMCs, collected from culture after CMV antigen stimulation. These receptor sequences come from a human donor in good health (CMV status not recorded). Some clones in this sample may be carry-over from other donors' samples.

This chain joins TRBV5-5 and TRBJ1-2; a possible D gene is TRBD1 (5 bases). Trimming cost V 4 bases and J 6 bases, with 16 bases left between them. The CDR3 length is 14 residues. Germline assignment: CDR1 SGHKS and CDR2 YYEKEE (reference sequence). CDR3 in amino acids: CASSPGTGRDGYTF. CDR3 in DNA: TGTGCCAGCAGCCCCGGGACTGGACGAGATGGCTACACCTTC.

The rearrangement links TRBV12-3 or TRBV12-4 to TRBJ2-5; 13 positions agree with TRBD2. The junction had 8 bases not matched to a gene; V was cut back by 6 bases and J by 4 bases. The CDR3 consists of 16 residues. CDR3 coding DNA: TGTGCCAGCAGCGATACTAGCGGGGGGGCGGGAGAGACCCAGTACTTC. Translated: CASSDTSGGAGETQYF.

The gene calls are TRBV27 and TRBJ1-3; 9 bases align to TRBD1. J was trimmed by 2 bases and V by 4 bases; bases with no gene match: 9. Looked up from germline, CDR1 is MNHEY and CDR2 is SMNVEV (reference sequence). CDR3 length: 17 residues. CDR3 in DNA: TGTGCCAGCAGTTCGAGGAGACAGGGGGATACTGGAAACACCATATATTTT. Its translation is CASSSRRQGDTGNTIYF.

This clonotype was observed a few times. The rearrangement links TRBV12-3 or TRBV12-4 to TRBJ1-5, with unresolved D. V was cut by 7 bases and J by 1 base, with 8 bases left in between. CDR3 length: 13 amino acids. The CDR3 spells CASNLGSNQPQHF. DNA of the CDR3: TGTGCCAGCAACCTCGGGAGCAATCAGCCCCAGCATTTT.

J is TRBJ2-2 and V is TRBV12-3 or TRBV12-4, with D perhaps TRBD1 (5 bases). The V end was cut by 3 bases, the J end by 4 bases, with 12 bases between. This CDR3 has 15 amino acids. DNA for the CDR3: TGTGCCAGCAGTTTTTCCATTAGGGGCACCGGGGAGCTGTTTTTT. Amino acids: CASSFSIRGTGELFF.

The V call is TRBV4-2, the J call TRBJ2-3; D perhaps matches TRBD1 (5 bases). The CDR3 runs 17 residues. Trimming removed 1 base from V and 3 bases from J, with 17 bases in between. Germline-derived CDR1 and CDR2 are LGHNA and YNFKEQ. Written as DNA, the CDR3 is TGTGCCAGCAGCCAAGCCCCTTTTCAGGGTGAGACAGATACGCAGTATTTT. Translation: CASSQAPFQGETDTQYF.

CDR3 in amino acids: CASSGRDYRLEQYF. Written as DNA, the CDR3 is TGTGCCAGCAGTGGCCGGGACTACCGGCTCGAGCAGTACTTC. V gene TRBV2 combines with J gene TRBJ2-7, with 7 bases that match TRBD2. This CDR3 is 14 amino acids long. Per germline, CDR1 SNHLY and CDR2 FYNNEI. V shed 4 bases and J 6 bases; nucleotides not matched to a gene: 9.

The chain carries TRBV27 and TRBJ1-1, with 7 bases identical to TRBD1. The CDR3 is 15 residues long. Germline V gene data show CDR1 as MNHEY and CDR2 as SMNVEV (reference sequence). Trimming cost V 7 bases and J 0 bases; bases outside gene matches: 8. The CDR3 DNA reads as TGTGCCAGCATGGACAGGCCTACTATGAACACTGAAGCTTTCTTT. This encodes CASMDRPTMNTEAFF.

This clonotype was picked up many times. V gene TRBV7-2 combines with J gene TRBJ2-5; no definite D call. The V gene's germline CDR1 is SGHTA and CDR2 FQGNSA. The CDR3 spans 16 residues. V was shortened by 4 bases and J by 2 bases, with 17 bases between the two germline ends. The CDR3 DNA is TGTGCCAGCAGCTCACGCTCCCGGCAGGCTCAAGAGACCCAGTACTTC. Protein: CASSSRSRQAQETQYF.

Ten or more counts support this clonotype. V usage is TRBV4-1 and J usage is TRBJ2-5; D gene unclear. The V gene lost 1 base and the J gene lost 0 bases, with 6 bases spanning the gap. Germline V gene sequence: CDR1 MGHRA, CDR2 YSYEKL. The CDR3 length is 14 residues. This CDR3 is CASSQVGYQETQYF. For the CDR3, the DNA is TGCGCCAGCAGCCAAGTGGGCTACCAAGAGACCCAGTACTTC.